This TCR beta chain stems from a study of blood T cell repertoires in COVID-19. Whole-study context: Donors in the United States, Italy and Spain gave samples during acute or convalescent COVID-19. The analysed material was cDNA or gDNA that came from T cells, B-cell-depleted T cells, or PBMCs.

Study processing details: By means of reference gene primer amplification, nucleated cell counts were estimated. Assay: immunoSEQ multiplex PCR; the TCRdb copy retains only in-frame clones and omits some. That table furnishes V, J and clone size, whereas the DNA furnished D and trimming. The sample carries fewer than 650,000 clones, 85% to 90% recorded once. Germline CDR1 GTSNPN, CDR2 SVGIG (reference sequence). Trimming at V came to 5 bases and at J to 8 bases, leaving 1 base not matched to a gene. The CDR3 totals 11 residues. The source of this sequence is a woman between 45 and 60 years old with COVID-19, enrolled during active disease. The source material was peripheral blood. The V and J genes are TRBV30 and TRBJ2-1, with 9 bases lining up with TRBD2. The CDR3 nucleotides are TGTGCCTGGGCGGGGGGGTATGAGCAGTTCTTC. Translation: CAWAGGYEQFF.